Below, 7 T cell receptor beta chains from the same sample are listed, as sequenced in a study of glioma-infiltrating T cells. The iRepertoire nested amplicon-rescue multiplex PCR amplified TCR alpha and beta CDR3s from RNA. TCRdb processed the multiplex PCR reads anew with MiXCR; each CDR3 protein has one entry. The sample records more than 350,000 distinct CDR3 sequences, 41% being singletons. Sequenced material: glioma tissue, nonneoplastic brain tissue, or PBMCs (not recorded which). The receptors come from a human donor with low-grade glioma or glioblastoma, undergoing nonglioma brain surgery, or in good health (not recorded which).

This chain joins TRBV5-1 and TRBJ2-3, with 9 nucleotides matching TRBD2. CDR1 and CDR2 from the germline V gene are SGHRS and YFSETQ. This CDR3 has 14 residues. With 6 bases clipped from V and 4 bases from J, the junction kept 6 bases outside the gene matches. The CDR3: CASNLAGISDTQYF. CDR3 coding DNA: TGCGCCAGCAATCTAGCGGGGATTTCAGATACGCAGTATTTT.

The chain has TRBV24-1 and TRBJ2-1, with 11 bases identical to TRBD2. Trimming cost V 4 bases and J 3 bases; bases outside gene matches: 7. The V gene's germline CDR1 is KGHDR and CDR2 SFDVKD. The CDR3 has 17 amino acids. CDR3 in amino acids: CATSESGTSGLYNEQFF. CDR3 sequence (DNA): TGTGCCACCAGTGAGTCCGGGACTAGCGGACTCTACAATGAGCAGTTCTTC.

This clonotype was detected once. This may be a read error, as it is one base from a much larger clone. V usage is TRBV20-1 and J usage is TRBJ2-1, with 10 bases aligning to TRBD2. Germline CDR1 reads DFQATT; CDR2 reads SNEGSKA (reference sequence). The CDR3 consists of 17 residues. The CDR3 DNA reads TGCAGTGCTAGAGATCTTGTGCGGACTAGCGGCCACAATGAGCGGTTCTTC. Encoded protein: CSARDLVRTSGHNERFF.

In its sample, this clonotype was seen a few times. CDR3 sequence reads: CAISDRERGSEQFF. CDR3 coding DNA: TGTGCCATCAGTGACCGGGAGCGGGGGAGTGAGCAGTTCTTC. The chain has TRBV10-3 and TRBJ2-1, with 8 positions matching TRBD2. With 3 bases clipped from V and 9 bases from J, the junction kept 7 bases outside the gene matches. In germline, CDR1 is ENHRY, CDR2 SYGVKD. This CDR3 region has 14 residues.

This clonotype came up a few times. The chain links TRBV6-2 or TRBV6-3 to TRBJ2-7; a possible D gene is TRBD2 (6 bases). CDR3 size: 15 residues. V lost 7 bases to trimming and J lost 0 bases, with 16 bases between them. CDR1 MNHEY and CDR2 SVGEGT come from the germline V gene. The CDR3 sequence: CASMAGGTVSYEQYF. The CDR3 region has the DNA TGTGCCAGCATGGCTGGAGGGACGGTCTCCTACGAGCAGTACTTC.

Worth noting for this clonotype: Given a much more abundant clone one base away, this may be a read error. The J gene is TRBJ2-3, the V gene TRBV27, with 9 bases that match TRBD2. The CDR3 runs 16 residues. The germline CDR1 and CDR2 sequences are MNHEY and SMNVEV (reference sequence). CDR3 nucleotide sequence: TGTGCCAGCAGTTTAGTCCCGACTAGCGGCACATATACGCAGTATTTT. It codes for CASSLVPTSGTYTQYF.

The chain combines TRBV2 with TRBJ2-7, with TRBD1 as a possible D gene (6 bases). V was trimmed by 6 bases and J by 1 base, leaving 7 bases between them. The CDR3 spans 12 residues. Germline V lookup: CDR1 SNHLY, CDR2 FYNNEI. The CDR3 DNA sequence: TGTGCCAGCAGGGGGGCTTCCTACGAGCAGTACTTC. It specifies CASRGASYEQYF.